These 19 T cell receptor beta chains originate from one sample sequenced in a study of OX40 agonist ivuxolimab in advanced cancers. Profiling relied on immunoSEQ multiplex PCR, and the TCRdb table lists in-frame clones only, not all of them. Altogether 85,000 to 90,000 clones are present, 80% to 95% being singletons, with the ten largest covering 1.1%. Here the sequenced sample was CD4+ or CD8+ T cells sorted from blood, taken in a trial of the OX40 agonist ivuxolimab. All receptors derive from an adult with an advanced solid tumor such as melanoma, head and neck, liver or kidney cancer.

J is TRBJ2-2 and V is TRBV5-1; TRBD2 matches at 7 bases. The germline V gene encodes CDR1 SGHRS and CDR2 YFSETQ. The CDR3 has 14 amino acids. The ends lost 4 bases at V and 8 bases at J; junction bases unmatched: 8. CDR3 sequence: CASSRGLVSGELFF. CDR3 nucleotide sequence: TGCGCCAGCAGCCGAGGACTAGTTTCAGGGGAGCTGTTTTTT.

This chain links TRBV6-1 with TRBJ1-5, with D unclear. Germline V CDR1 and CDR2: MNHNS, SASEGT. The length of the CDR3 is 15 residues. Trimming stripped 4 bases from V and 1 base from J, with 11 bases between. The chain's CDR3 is CASSVSGKSNQPQHF. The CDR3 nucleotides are TGTGCCAGCAGTGTTTCGGGTAAGAGCAATCAGCCCCAGCATTTT.

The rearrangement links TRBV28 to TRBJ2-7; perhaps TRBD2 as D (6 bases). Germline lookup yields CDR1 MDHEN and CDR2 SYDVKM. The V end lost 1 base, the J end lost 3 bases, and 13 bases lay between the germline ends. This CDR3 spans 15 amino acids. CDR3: CASSLSGLALYEQYF. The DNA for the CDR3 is TGTGCCAGCAGTTTATCGGGACTGGCGCTCTACGAGCAGTACTTC.

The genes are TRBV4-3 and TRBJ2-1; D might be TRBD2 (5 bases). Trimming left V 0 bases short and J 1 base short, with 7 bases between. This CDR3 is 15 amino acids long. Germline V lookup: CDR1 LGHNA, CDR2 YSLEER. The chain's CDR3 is CASSQDGGSYNEQFF. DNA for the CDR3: TGCGCCAGCAGCCAAGATGGCGGGTCCTACAATGAGCAGTTCTTC.

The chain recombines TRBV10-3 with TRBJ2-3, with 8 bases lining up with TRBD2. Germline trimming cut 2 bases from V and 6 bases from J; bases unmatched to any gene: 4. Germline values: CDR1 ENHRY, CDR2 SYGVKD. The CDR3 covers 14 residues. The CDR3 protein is CAISEASGLDTQYF. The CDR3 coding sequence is TGTGCCATCAGTGAGGCTAGCGGGTTGGATACGCAGTATTTT.

The CDR3 nucleotides read TGTGCCAGCAGGCTAGCGGGAGGCAGCACAGATACGCAGTATTTT. It specifies CASRLAGGSTDTQYF. The genes are TRBV6-6 and TRBJ2-3, with 11 bases matching TRBD2. The CDR3 contains 15 residues. Per germline, CDR1 MNHNY and CDR2 SVGAGI (reference sequence). V was clipped by 6 bases and J by 0 bases; unmatched bases: 2.

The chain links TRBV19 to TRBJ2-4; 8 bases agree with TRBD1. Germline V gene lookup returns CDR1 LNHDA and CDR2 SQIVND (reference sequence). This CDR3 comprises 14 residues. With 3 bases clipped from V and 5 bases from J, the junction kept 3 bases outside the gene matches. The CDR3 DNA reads TGTGCCAGTAGTATGGACAGGGTGGAAAACATTCAGTACTTC. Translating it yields CASSMDRVENIQYF.

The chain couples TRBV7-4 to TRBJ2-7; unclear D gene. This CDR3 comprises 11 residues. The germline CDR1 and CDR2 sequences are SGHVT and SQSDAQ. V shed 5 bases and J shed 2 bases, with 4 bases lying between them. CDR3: CASSVAYEQYF. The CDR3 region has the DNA TGTGCCAGCAGCGTGGCCTACGAGCAGTACTTC.

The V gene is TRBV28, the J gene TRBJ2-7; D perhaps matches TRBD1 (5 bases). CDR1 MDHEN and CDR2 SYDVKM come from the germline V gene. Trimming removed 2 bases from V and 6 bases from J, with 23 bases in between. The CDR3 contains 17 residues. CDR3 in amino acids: CASSLKPGPLPPAEQYF. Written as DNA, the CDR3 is TGTGCCAGCAGTTTAAAGCCAGGGCCTTTACCGCCAGCCGAGCAGTACTTC.

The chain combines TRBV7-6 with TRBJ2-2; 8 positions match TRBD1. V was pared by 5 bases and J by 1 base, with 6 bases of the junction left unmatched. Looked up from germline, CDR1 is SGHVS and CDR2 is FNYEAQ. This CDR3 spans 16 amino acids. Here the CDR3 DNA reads TGTGCCAGCAGCCGCGGACAGGGTCGGAACACCGGGGAGCTGTTTTTT. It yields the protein CASSRGQGRNTGELFF.

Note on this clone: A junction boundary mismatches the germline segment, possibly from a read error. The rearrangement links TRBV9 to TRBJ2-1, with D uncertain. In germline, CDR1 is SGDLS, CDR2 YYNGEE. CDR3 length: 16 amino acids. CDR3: CANSVGPTLSYNEQFF. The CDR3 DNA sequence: TGTGCCAACAGCGTAGGTCCGACCCTCTCCTACAATGAGCAGTTCTTC. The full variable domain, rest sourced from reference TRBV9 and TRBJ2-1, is DSGVTQTPKHLITATGQRVTLRCSPRSGDLSVYWYQQSLDQGLQFLIQYYNGEERAKGNILERFSAQQFPDLHSELNLSSLELGDSALYFCANSVGPTLSYNEQFFGPGTRLTVL.

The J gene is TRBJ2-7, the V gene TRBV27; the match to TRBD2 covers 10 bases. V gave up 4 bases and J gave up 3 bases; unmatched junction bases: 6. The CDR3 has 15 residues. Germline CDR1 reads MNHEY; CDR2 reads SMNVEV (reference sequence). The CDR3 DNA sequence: TGTGCCAGCAGTTCCTTAACTAGCGGGATCTACGAGCAGTACTTC. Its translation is CASSSLTSGIYEQYF.

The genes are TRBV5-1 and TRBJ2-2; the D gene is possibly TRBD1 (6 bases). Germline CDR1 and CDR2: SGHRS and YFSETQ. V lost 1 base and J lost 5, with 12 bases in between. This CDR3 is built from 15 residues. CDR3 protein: CASSLMGADTGELFF. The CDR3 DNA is TGCGCCAGCAGCTTGATGGGGGCAGATACCGGGGAGCTGTTTTTT. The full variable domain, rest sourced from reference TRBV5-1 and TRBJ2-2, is KAGVTQTPRYLIKTRGQQVTLSCSPISGHRSVSWYQQTPGQGLQFLFEYFSETQRNKGNFPGRFSGRQFSNSRSEMNVSTLELGDSALYLCASSLMGADTGELFFGEGSRLTVL.

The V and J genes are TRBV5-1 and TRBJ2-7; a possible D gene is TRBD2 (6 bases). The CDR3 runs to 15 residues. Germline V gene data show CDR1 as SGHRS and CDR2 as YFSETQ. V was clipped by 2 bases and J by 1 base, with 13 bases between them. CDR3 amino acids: CASSLGLAQSYEQYF. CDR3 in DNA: TGCGCCAGCAGCTTAGGGCTAGCGCAGTCCTACGAGCAGTACTTC.

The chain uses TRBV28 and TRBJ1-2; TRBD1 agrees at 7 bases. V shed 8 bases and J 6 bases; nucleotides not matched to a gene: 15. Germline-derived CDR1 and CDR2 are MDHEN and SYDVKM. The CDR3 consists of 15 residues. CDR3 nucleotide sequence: TGTGCCAGCGAGACGGCAGGGGGTCCTGGGGATGGCTACACCTTC. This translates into CASETAGGPGDGYTF.

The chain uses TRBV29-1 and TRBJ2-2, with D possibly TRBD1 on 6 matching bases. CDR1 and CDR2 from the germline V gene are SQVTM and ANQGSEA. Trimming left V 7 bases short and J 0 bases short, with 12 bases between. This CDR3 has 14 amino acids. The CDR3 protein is CSGKTGSNTGELFF. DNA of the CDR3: TGCAGCGGGAAGACAGGTTCGAACACCGGGGAGCTGTTTTTT.

CDR3 sequence: CASSTGYSGEQYF. The CDR3 DNA follows: TGTGCCAGCAGTACAGGGTACTCGGGCGAGCAGTACTTC. The genes are TRBV28 and TRBJ2-7; a weak D match, TRBD1 (6 bases). CDR3 length: 13 amino acids. Germline assignment: CDR1 MDHEN and CDR2 SYDVKM. Trimming cost V 5 bases and J 6 bases, with 14 bases left between them.

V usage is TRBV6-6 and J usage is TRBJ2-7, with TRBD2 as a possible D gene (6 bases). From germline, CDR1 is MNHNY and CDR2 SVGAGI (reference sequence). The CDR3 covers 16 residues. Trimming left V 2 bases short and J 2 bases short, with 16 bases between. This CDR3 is CASSYNGAGSPYEQYF. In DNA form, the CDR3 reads TGTGCCAGCAGTTACAACGGGGCGGGATCGCCCTACGAGCAGTACTTC.

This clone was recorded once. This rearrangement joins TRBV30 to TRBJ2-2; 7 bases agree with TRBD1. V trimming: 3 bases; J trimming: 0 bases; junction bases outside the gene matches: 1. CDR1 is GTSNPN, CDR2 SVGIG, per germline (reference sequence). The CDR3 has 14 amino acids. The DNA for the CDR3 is TGTGCCTGGAGGACAGGGACGAACACCGGGGAGCTGTTTTTT. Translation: CAWRTGTNTGELFF.